The clone carrying this TCR beta chain showed up just a few times. As yet, its antigen is unknown. These data come from a study of cytomegalovirus exposure and HLA in healthy donors. Study-wide results and caveats: Some 150 TCR beta chains were listed as cytomegalovirus-associated. In a later analysis, HLA-associated beta chains showed higher expansion and lower generation probabilities than comparable chains. Rare TCR sequences predominated, though certain public TCRs were found in many donors. Donors were assumed by presence/absence analyses to have roughly uniform sequencing depth.

The PCR employed 60 Vbeta primers together with 13 Jbeta primers. Clones were sequenced by immunoSEQ multiplex PCR, and TCRdb holds only the in-frame ones, with some missing. Here the sample spans about 120,000 clones, about 76% being singletons. Germline V gene data show CDR1 as MNHEY and CDR2 as SMNVEV (reference sequence). V shed 2 bases and J 2 bases; nucleotides not matched to a gene: 2. The CDR3 is made up of 15 amino acids. The sequence was obtained from a woman aged 40 to 50 in good health and CMV-seropositive. The chain has TRBV27 and TRBJ2-7, with TRBD1 identical over 11 bases. The sequencing input was PBMCs. CDR3 sequence reads: CASSLKGQGAYEQYF. The CDR3 nucleotides read TGTGCCAGCAGTTTAAAGGGACAGGGGGCCTACGAGCAGTACTTC.